Below, 18 T cell receptor beta chains from the same sample are listed, as sequenced in a study of response to subunit inactivated influenza vaccine. MiXCR, applied by TCRdb to the RT-PCR reads, yields one record per CDR3 protein. The sample contains about 580,000 distinct CDR3 sequences, 14% of which appear only once. The source was PBMCs from blood, collected 12 days after vaccination. Receptors were obtained from a man aged 45-65 years who received an inactivated influenza vaccine.

This clonotype occurred a few times. In DNA form, the CDR3 reads TGTGCCAGCAGCGGGACTAGCGGGACCGAAGTTGAAGAGACCCAGTACTTC. Its protein is CASSGTSGTEVEETQYF. The genes are TRBV5-7 and TRBJ2-5; TRBD2 aligns across 13 bases. TRBV5-7 is labeled an ORF, and its function is uncertain. CDR3 length: 17 residues. V was clipped by 4 bases and J by 3 bases; unmatched bases: 9.

This clonotype was counted a few times. The gene calls are TRBV29-1 and TRBJ1-4; TRBD1 matches at 11 bases. There are 15 residues in the CDR3. V shed 7 bases and J 7 bases; nucleotides not matched to a gene: 11. Germline CDR1 reads SQVTM; CDR2 reads ANQGSEA. The CDR3 DNA reads TGCAGCGCCACGGACAGGGGGCGTTTCGGTGAAAAACTGTTTTTT. Amino acid sequence: CSATDRGRFGEKLFF. The complete variable domain, with remaining parts taken from reference TRBV29-1 and TRBJ1-4, reads SAVISQKPSRDICQRGTSLTIQCQVDSQVTMMFWYRQQPGQSLTLIATANQGSEATYESGFVIDKFPISRPNLTFSTLTVSNMSPEDSSIYLCSATDRGRFGEKLFFGSGTQLSVL.

The chain uses TRBV6-4 and TRBJ2-1; D is possibly TRBD1 or TRBD2 (6 bases each). This CDR3 region has 15 residues. The V end was cut by 4 bases, the J end by 4 bases, with 14 bases between. CDR1 and CDR2 (germline): MRHNA, SNTAGT. The CDR3 region has the DNA TGTGCCAGCAGTGCGGAGGGGGGCCCTTACAATGAGCAGTTCTTC. Protein: CASSAEGGPYNEQFF.

The chain couples TRBV12-3 or TRBV12-4 to TRBJ2-7; perhaps TRBD2 as D (5 bases). The CDR3 length is 13 residues. Trimming took 5 bases from V and 7 from J, leaving 15 bases between them. CDR3 bases: TGTGCCAGCAGTCAACCCGGGGTTCGGGAGCAGTACTTC. It codes for CASSQPGVREQYF.

This clonotype was counted ten times or more. V gene TRBV6-2 or TRBV6-3 combines with J gene TRBJ2-3, with 9 bases aligning to TRBD2. The V segment lost 5 bases and the J segment 5 bases; nucleotides outside the gene matches: 5. Germline CDR1 is MNHEY and CDR2 is SVGEGT. The CDR3 runs to 14 residues. CDR3 in amino acids: CASSRLAGRDTQYF. The CDR3 DNA reads as TGTGCCAGCAGTAGGCTAGCGGGGCGAGATACGCAGTATTTT.

Only a few counts were recorded for this clonotype. J is TRBJ2-2 and V is TRBV7-8; 8 nucleotides align to TRBD1. The V and J ends lost 7 bases and 1 base, in that order; junction bases with no gene match: 5. The V gene's germline CDR1 is SGHVS and CDR2 FQNEAQ. The CDR3 contains 15 residues. The CDR3 loop is CASISGQGNTGELFF. In DNA form, the CDR3 reads TGTGCCAGCATCTCCGGACAGGGGAACACCGGGGAGCTGTTTTTT.

This clonotype was seen a few times. The chain employs TRBV4-1 and TRBJ1-2, with 7 bases aligning to TRBD1. Germline V gene lookup returns CDR1 MGHRA and CDR2 YSYEKL. V lost 1 base to trimming and J lost 7 bases; unmatched junction nucleotides: 9. The CDR3 contains 15 residues. The CDR3 region is CASSQADRVLGGYTF. Written as DNA, the CDR3 is TGCGCCAGCAGCCAAGCAGACAGGGTCTTGGGTGGCTACACCTTC.

This clonotype was recorded a few times. The CDR3 region has the DNA TGTGCCAGCAGGGGGACTAGCGGGAGAAAATTGACCTACAATGAGCAGTTCTTC. Amino acid sequence: CASRGTSGRKLTYNEQFF. The rearrangement uses TRBV11-1 and TRBJ2-1, with TRBD2 matching 14 bases. The germline V gene encodes CDR1 SGHAT and CDR2 FQDESV (reference sequence). CDR3 length: 18 residues. V shed 6 bases, J shed 2 bases, and the junction held 9 bases outside the gene matches.

This clonotype has just a few counts. The rearrangement links TRBV15 to TRBJ2-5; 10 nucleotides align to TRBD1. Per germline, CDR1 LNHNV and CDR2 YYDKDF (reference sequence). This CDR3 is 15 amino acids long. V lost 5 bases to trimming and J lost 2 bases; unmatched junction nucleotides: 5. The CDR3 reads CATSGRTGGQETQYF. In nucleotides, the CDR3 is TGTGCCACCAGCGGTAGGACAGGGGGTCAAGAGACCCAGTACTTC.

The chain employs TRBV20-1 and TRBJ2-2; 7 bases match TRBD1. Germline CDR1 reads DFQATT; CDR2 reads SNEGSKA (reference sequence). Unmatched junction bases numbered 6, after V lost 1 base and J lost 4 bases. The CDR3 is 15 amino acids. This CDR3 reads CSARVTGAATGELFF. Written as DNA, the CDR3 is TGCAGTGCTAGAGTAACAGGGGCGGCCACCGGGGAGCTGTTTTTT.

This clonotype has a handful of counts. This chain uses TRBV6-1 with TRBJ1-1; D uncertain. The CDR3 runs to 12 residues. V was pared by 5 bases and J by 11 bases, with 15 bases between. In germline, CDR1 is MNHNS, CDR2 SASEGT. The CDR3 spells CASSWDRVVAFF. The DNA of the CDR3 is TGTGCCAGCAGTTGGGATAGGGTGGTCGCTTTCTTT.

This clonotype has at least ten counts. This chain joins TRBV29-1 and TRBJ1-3; TRBD1 aligns across 9 bases. J gave up 1 base and V 5 bases, and 3 bases lay outside the gene matches. The CDR3 is 14 residues long. Per the germline V gene, CDR1 is SQVTM and CDR2 is ANQGSEA. The CDR3 is CSVMTGGSGNTIYF. CDR3 in DNA: TGCAGCGTTATGACAGGGGGGTCTGGAAACACCATATATTTT.

V and J are TRBV7-8 and TRBJ1-1, with no clear D. The ends were cut back, 6 bases at V and 0 bases at J, with 8 bases in the middle. The CDR3 is 13 amino acids. Per the germline V gene, CDR1 is SGHVS and CDR2 is FQNEAQ. The CDR3 loop reads CASSSSLNTEAFF. DNA for the CDR3: TGTGCCAGCAGTTCTAGTTTGAACACTGAAGCTTTCTTT.

The genes are TRBV7-2 and TRBJ2-1; D is ambiguous. The germline V gene has CDR1 SGHTA and CDR2 FQGNSA. V lost 2 bases and J lost 0, with 8 bases in between. The CDR3 loop spans 15 amino acids. CDR3 amino acids: CASSLTVGSYNEQFF. The CDR3 DNA follows: TGTGCCAGCAGCTTAACAGTTGGCTCCTACAATGAGCAGTTCTTC. Complete variable domain (other parts from reference TRBV7-2 and TRBJ2-1): GAGVSQSPSNKVTEKGKDVELRCDPISGHTALYWYRQSLGQGLEFLIYFQGNSAPDKSGLPSDRFSAERTGGSVSTLTIQRTQQEDSAVYLCASSLTVGSYNEQFFGPGTRLTVL.

The table lists this clonotype with many counts. V gene TRBV20-1 combines with J gene TRBJ2-3; 7 bases are a match to TRBD2. V was pared by 5 bases and J by 3 bases, with 14 bases of the junction left unmatched. CDR1 and CDR2 (germline): DFQATT, SNEGSKA (reference sequence). This CDR3 comprises 16 residues. Written as DNA, the CDR3 is TGCAGTGCTCCTGGACTAGGTGTTAGGTTGACAGATACGCAGTATTTT. Amino acid sequence: CSAPGLGVRLTDTQYF.

This chain links TRBV9 with TRBJ1-2; D unclear. The V gene's germline CDR1 is SGDLS and CDR2 YYNGEE. The CDR3 runs to 15 residues. Trimming shortened V by 0 bases and J by 8 bases, and 17 bases separated the two germline ends. The CDR3 nucleotides are TGTGCCAGCAGCGTAGTTTCCGTGGGTCCACAGGGCTACACCTTC. It translates to CASSVVSVGPQGYTF.

This clonotype has ten or more counts. The chain has TRBV29-1 and TRBJ2-5; no clear D gene. The germline V gene has CDR1 SQVTM and CDR2 ANQGSEA. This CDR3 has 13 residues. The V and J ends lost 3 bases and 1 base respectively, with 9 bases between them. The CDR3 sequence is CSVDGRLQETQYF. The CDR3 region has the DNA TGCAGCGTTGACGGGCGGCTCCAAGAGACCCAGTACTTC.

This clonotype was detected only a few times. The J gene is TRBJ1-1, the V gene TRBV7-2; D is uncertain. Germline V gene lookup returns CDR1 SGHTA and CDR2 FQGNSA. The V end was cut by 5 bases, the J end by 4 bases, with 11 bases between. This CDR3 spans 13 amino acids. The CDR3 loop is CASSTRDLTEAFF. CDR3 nucleotides: TGTGCCAGCAGCACAAGGGATCTCACTGAAGCTTTCTTT.